This TCR beta chain was recorded in a study of T-cell memory formation after mild COVID-19 (dated by TCRdb to the early 2020s). For the wider study: Most TCR sequence clusters were specific to one of the two donors. In a couple of donors, T-cell clones that expanded and contracted after mild COVID-19 were tracked by sequencing TCRalpha and TCRbeta repertoires over time. The cohort comprised two young, previously healthy adult volunteers, one female and one male.

Counted from cysteine to phenylalanine, this CDR3 has 15 amino acids. CDR3 DNA is the only sequence kept; it has 45 bases, read in frame from the first base. From V the trimming removes 9 bases and from J it removes 7 bases, while the gene matches leave 13 bases of the junction unaccounted for. Sequences KGHDR (CDR1) and SFDVKD (CDR2) are obtained from the germline V gene. In the case of this clonotype: No antigen is known for it. Per-nucleotide qualities are absent, and no much larger clonotype sits a single base away.

The sample was run on an Illumina NovaSeq 6000. cDNA libraries for TCRalpha and TCRbeta were prepared by 5'RACE using constant-segment primers, with sample barcodes and unique molecular identifiers added. RNA was extracted from every sample with Trizol reagent. Amplification of the libraries took two PCR steps, and the second step added a second sample barcode plus Illumina TruSeq adapters. Sequencing of libraries was performed on an Illumina NovaSeq with 2 x 150 bp paired-end reads. On the study's bioinformatics: The reads were demultiplexed and collapsed into UMI-guided consensus sequences using migec v1.2.7. With mixcr v2.1.11, UMI consensuses were aligned to TRA and TRB V and J templates and assembled into clonotypes. A clonotype was counted as expanded or contracted only when both edgeR and NoisET called the clonotype significant, with the noise models trained on biological replicates. For edgeR calls, the cutoffs were a false discovery rate-adjusted p below 0.01 and a log2 fold-change threshold of 1. As an exploratory analysis of dynamics, PCA with hierarchical clustering was applied to max-normalized trajectories of the 1000 most abundant clonotypes. Separately sequenced CD4+ and CD8+ repertoires were used to assign a CD4 or CD8 phenotype to each responding clone. TCRdb itself trimmed the public reads at Q25 with fastp, ran MiXCR and retained productive beta chains. A single entry per CDR3 protein holds the most common genes and DNA from its merged rows. These V and J calls originate from TCRdb's pipeline instead of the authors' own analysis. In this sample the table shows about 470,000 distinct CDR3 sequences, about 23% of which occur a single time. The ten top clones hold about an eighth of the sample.

Paper-wide results and their limitations: Contracting CD4+ clones appeared mostly in the CM and EM memory subsets, whereas CD8+ clones were enriched in EMRA. SARS-CoV-2 specificity was not confirmed for the second-wave clones peaking on day 37. Some responding clones were detected in pre-infection memory, which suggested that pre-existing cross-reactive memory T cells had joined the SARS-CoV-2 response. Clones that contracted from day 15 to 85 showed balanced CD4/CD8 phenotypes, whereas a second wave of clones that expanded from day 15 to 37 leaned towards CD4+. The study covered only a couple of mild cases, and larger cohorts including severe cases with pre-infection samples were considered necessary.

Ficoll-Paque density gradient centrifugation was used to isolate PBMCs. This TCR derives from an adult woman who had mild COVID-19 (a few samples of this study predate the infection). The sample titles of this study are shuffled in the database, so cell type and time point are left out; the donor was told from shared clones. The specimen sequenced was PBMCs or a T cell subset sorted from them (not recorded which). This chain joins TRBV24-1 to TRBJ2-1, and 8 bases in between align with TRBD2. The CDR3 sequence is CATEPRTSPGNEQFF. The nucleotide sequence reads TGTGCCACCGAACCCCGGACTAGCCCTGGGAATGAGCAGTTCTTC.